This T cell receptor beta chain emerged from a study of T cell repertoires in cytomegalovirus infection. TCRdb reprocessed the reads via MiXCR and lists one record per CDR3 protein. The sample consists of fewer than 1,000,000 distinct CDR3 sequences, approximately 33% of them appearing once. From germline, CDR1 is LNHNV and CDR2 YYDKDF (reference sequence). Trimming cost V 1 base and J 3 bases; bases outside gene matches: 5. CDR3 length: 16 residues. This clonotype was counted only a few times. Its antigen is still unknown. Sequences were derived from cultured CD8+ T cells from PBMCs, sampled from culture after CMV antigen stimulation. The V call is TRBV15, the J call TRBJ2-3; 9 bases align to TRBD2. The sequence was collected from a human donor in good health (CMV status not recorded). Some clones in this sample may be carry-over from other donors' samples. CDR3 loop: CATSRGGGGGTDTQYF. For the CDR3, the DNA is TGTGCCACCAGCAGAGGTGGCGGGGGGGGTACAGATACGCAGTATTTT.